The 13 T cell receptor beta chains below come from one sample, sequenced in a study of blood T cells in healthy people across ages. Together with a sample-barcoded 5' primer, a J-beta primer mix was included in a second PCR lasting roughly 6 to 12 cycles. TCRdb re-derived calls from the 5' RACE reads in MiXCR, one entry per CDR3 protein. The data show some 860,000 distinct CDR3 sequences, with more than 55% seen just once and roughly 25% held by the top ten. Sequencing used blood. The origin of the receptors is a man aged 35 to 55 in good health.

This chain joins TRBV7-2 and TRBJ2-5; D is ambiguous. Germline values: CDR1 SGHTA, CDR2 FQGNSA. Trimming left V 1 base short and J 1 base short, with 10 bases between. The CDR3 contains 15 residues. CDR3 sequence (DNA): TGTGCCAGCAGCTTAGTTGGAGACTCCCAAGAGACCCAGTACTTC. Encoded protein: CASSLVGDSQETQYF. The full variable domain, with the rest looked up from reference TRBV7-2 and TRBJ2-5, is GAGVSQSPSNKVTEKGKDVELRCDPISGHTALYWYRQSLGQGLEFLIYFQGNSAPDKSGLPSDRFSAERTGGSVSTLTIQRTQQEDSAVYLCASSLVGDSQETQYFGPGTRLLVL.

The CDR3 DNA follows: TGTGCCAGCGGAGTGACAGGCGGCTATGGCTACACCTTC. Its protein is CASGVTGGYGYTF. This chain joins TRBV27 and TRBJ1-2, with D perhaps TRBD1 (6 bases). CDR3 size: 13 residues. V lost 8 bases and J 4 bases, leaving 14 bases between the germline ends. CDR1 and CDR2 (germline): MNHEY, SMNVEV (reference sequence).

V and J are TRBV6-2 or TRBV6-3 and TRBJ2-7; 9 bases line up with TRBD1. The CDR3 runs to 16 residues. Germline lookup yields CDR1 MNHEY and CDR2 SVGEGT. V dropped 6 bases and J dropped 2; count of bases not matched to a gene: 11. CDR3 in amino acids: CASSSTGTGRAYEQYF. In DNA form, the CDR3 reads TGTGCCAGCAGCTCTACCGGGACAGGGCGAGCCTACGAGCAGTACTTC.

The CDR3 sequence is CASSLDVNEKLFF. The CDR3 nucleotides read TGCGCCAGCAGCTTGGACGTAAATGAAAAACTGTTTTTT. The chain is built from TRBV5-1 and TRBJ1-4; D ambiguous. V lost 0 bases and J 5 bases, leaving 5 bases between the germline ends. CDR1 is SGHRS and CDR2 is YFSETQ in the germline V gene. CDR3 size: 13 residues.

This sequence joins TRBV12-3 or TRBV12-4 and TRBJ1-2; D unclear. CDR3 length: 13 amino acids. V was shortened by 4 bases and J by 0 bases, with 6 bases between the two germline ends. CDR3 loop: CASSSGTNYGYTF. Here the CDR3 DNA reads TGTGCCAGCAGTTCCGGGACTAACTATGGCTACACCTTC.

CDR3 loop: CASSLVAANTGELFF. Here the CDR3 DNA reads TGTGCCAGCAGCTTAGTCGCGGCGAACACCGGGGAGCTGTTTTTT. This chain connects TRBV7-2 to TRBJ2-2; no reliable D call. Deletions cut 1 base from V and 0 bases from J, with 6 bases between. Per germline, CDR1 SGHTA and CDR2 FQGNSA. There are 15 residues in the CDR3.

This clonotype has only a few counts. This chain connects TRBV29-1 to TRBJ2-3; tentatively, D is TRBD1 or TRBD2 (6 bases each). Germline CDR1 reads SQVTM; CDR2 reads ANQGSEA. The CDR3 extends over 16 amino acids. Trimming cost V 0 bases and J 2 bases, with 15 bases left between them. The CDR3 is CSVEDETGTFTDTQYF. The CDR3 DNA reads TGCAGCGTTGAAGACGAAACAGGGACTTTCACAGATACGCAGTATTTT.

With regard to this clonotype: One junction end disagrees with the germline gene, perhaps due to a read error. The rearrangement joins TRBV14 to TRBJ2-5, with D perhaps matching TRBD1 (6 bases). The DNA end lines up better with TRBJ2-7; the J call may be wrong. Germline assignment: CDR1 SGHDN and CDR2 FVKESK. This CDR3 comprises 15 residues. The CDR3 DNA follows: TGTGCCGGCAGCACACGACAGGCTGCTAGCTACGAGCAGTACTTC. Translated: CAGSTRQAASYEQYF.

In its sample, this clonotype was seen once. This chain links TRBV7-6 with TRBJ2-1; TRBD2 matches at 7 bases. V trimming: 3 bases; J trimming: 3 bases; junction bases outside the gene matches: 5. This CDR3 spans 15 amino acids. Looked up from germline, CDR1 is SGHVS and CDR2 is FNYEAQ. CDR3 coding DNA: TGTGCCAGCAGCTTCAGAGCGGGAAGCTACAATGAGCAGTTCTTC. Encoded protein: CASSFRAGSYNEQFF. The complete variable domain, with remaining parts taken from reference TRBV7-6 and TRBJ2-1, reads GAGVSQSPRYKVTKRGQDVALRCDPISGHVSLYWYRQALGQGPEFLTYFNYEAQQDKSGLPNDRFSAERPEGSISTLTIQRTEQRDSAMYRCASSFRAGSYNEQFFGPGTRLTVL.

The genes are TRBV3-1 and TRBJ2-3; possible D gene TRBD2, 5 bases. The CDR3 has 12 residues. V was cut by 5 bases and J by 7 bases, with 10 bases left in between. The germline V gene has CDR1 LGHDT and CDR2 YNNKEL (reference sequence). Here the CDR3 DNA reads TGTGCCAGCAGCGGGCGGGTTTATACGCAGTATTTT. Its protein is CASSGRVYTQYF.

In this sample, this clonotype turned up a few times. V usage is TRBV24-1 and J usage is TRBJ2-3, with 10 bases lining up with TRBD1. Unmatched junction bases numbered 6, after V lost 8 bases and J lost 8 bases. The CDR3 consists of 13 residues. The germline CDR1 and CDR2 sequences are KGHDR and SFDVKD. CDR3 bases: TGTGCCACCACAGGACAGGGGGAATTTACGCAGTATTTT. Amino acid sequence: CATTGQGEFTQYF.

The chain is built from TRBV29-1 and TRBJ1-2; D might be TRBD1 (6 bases). Trimming took 8 bases from V and 0 from J, leaving 13 bases between them. Germline V lookup: CDR1 SQVTM, CDR2 ANQGSEA. The CDR3 extends over 13 amino acids. CDR3 region: CSSRDIANYGYTF. The CDR3 DNA follows: TGCAGCTCCCGGGACATAGCTAACTATGGCTACACCTTC. The entire variable domain, with the rest obtained from reference TRBV29-1 and TRBJ1-2, is as follows: SAVISQKPSRDICQRGTSLTIQCQVDSQVTMMFWYRQQPGQSLTLIATANQGSEATYESGFVIDKFPISRPNLTFSTLTVSNMSPEDSSIYLCSSRDIANYGYTFGSGTRLTVV.

About this clonotype itself: Given a much more abundant clone one base away, this may be a read error. For the CDR3, the DNA is TGCAGCGTTGCCGGGACGTCTGGGGCCGACGTCCTGACTTTC. It specifies CSVAGTSGADVLTF. This sequence joins TRBV29-1 and TRBJ2-6; the D gene could be TRBD1 or TRBD2 (5 bases each). This CDR3 comprises 14 residues. Germline CDR1 and CDR2: SQVTM and ANQGSEA.